This TCR beta chain derives from a study of blood T cell repertoires in COVID-19. Study information: Acute-phase and convalescent COVID-19 samples originated in the United States, Italy and Spain. PBMCs, B-cell-depleted T cells, or T cells provided the cDNA or gDNA that made up the material.

V was trimmed by 4 bases and J by 0 bases, leaving 13 bases between them. The length of the CDR3 is 17 residues. CDR1 and CDR2 (germline): LGHDT, YNNKEL (reference sequence). Original processing methods: Amplifying reference gene primers gave estimates of nucleated cell counts. Sequencing used immunoSEQ multiplex PCR; TCRdb keeps in-frame clones, though not all of them. V, J and clone size are those of that table, while D and trimming were read from the DNA. Among just under 85,000 clones listed, over 80% were seen once. The origin of this receptor is a woman aged 80 or over with acute or convalescent COVID-19. The J gene is TRBJ2-6, the V gene TRBV3-1 (or the pseudogene TRBV3-2); D gene unclear. Sequences were obtained from peripheral blood. CDR3 sequence (DNA): TGTGCCAGCAGCCGAAGTGAGGTTTCCTCTGGGGCCAACGTCCTGACTTTC. It specifies CASSRSEVSSGANVLTF.